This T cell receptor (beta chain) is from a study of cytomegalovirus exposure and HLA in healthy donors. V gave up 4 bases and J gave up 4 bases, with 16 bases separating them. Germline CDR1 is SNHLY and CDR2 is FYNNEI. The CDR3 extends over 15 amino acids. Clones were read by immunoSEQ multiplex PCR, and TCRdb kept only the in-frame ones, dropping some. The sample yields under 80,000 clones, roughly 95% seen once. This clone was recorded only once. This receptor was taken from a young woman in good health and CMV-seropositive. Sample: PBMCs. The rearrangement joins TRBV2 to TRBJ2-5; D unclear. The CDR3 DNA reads TGTGCCAGCAGTGTATCTCGTCGCCTGAGAGAGACCCAGTACTTC. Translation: CASSVSRRLRETQYF.